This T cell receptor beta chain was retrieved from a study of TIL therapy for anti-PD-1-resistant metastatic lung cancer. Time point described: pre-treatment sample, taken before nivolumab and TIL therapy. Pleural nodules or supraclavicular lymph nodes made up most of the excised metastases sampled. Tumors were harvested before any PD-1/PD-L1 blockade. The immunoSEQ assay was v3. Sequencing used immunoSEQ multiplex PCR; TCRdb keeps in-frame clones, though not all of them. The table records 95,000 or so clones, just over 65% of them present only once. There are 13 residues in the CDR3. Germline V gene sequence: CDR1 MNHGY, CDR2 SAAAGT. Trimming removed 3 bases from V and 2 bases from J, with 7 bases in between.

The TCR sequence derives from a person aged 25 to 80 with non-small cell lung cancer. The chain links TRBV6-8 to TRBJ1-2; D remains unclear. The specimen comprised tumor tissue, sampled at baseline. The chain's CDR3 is CASSYPRNYGYTF. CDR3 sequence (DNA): TGTGCCAGCAGTTATCCCAGGAACTATGGCTACACCTTC.